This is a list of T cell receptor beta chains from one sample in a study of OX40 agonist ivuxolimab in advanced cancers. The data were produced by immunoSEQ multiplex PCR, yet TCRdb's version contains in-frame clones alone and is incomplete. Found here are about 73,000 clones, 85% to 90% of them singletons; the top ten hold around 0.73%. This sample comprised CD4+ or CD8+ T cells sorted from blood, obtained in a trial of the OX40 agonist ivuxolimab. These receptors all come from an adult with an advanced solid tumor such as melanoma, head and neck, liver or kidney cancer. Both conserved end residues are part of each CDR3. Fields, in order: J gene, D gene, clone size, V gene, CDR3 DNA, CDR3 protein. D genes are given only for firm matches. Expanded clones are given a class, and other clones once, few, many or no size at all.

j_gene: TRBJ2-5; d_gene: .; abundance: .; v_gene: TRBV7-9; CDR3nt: TGTGCCAGCAGCTTAGCGTTCCAGAGGGAGACCCAGTACTTC; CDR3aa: CASSLAFQRETQYF
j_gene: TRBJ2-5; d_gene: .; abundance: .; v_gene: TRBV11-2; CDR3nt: TGTGCCAGCAGCTTATACCAAGAGACCCAGTACTTC; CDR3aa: CASSLYQETQYF
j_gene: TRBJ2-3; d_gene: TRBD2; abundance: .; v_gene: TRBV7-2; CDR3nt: TGTGCCAGCAGCCCGAGGACTAGCGGGGTGTCGGATACGCAGTATTTT; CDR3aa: CASSPRTSGVSDTQYF
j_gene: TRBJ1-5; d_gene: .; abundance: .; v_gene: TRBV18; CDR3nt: TGTGCCAGCTCTCCTACCGGGGGACGGGAGAAGCCCCAGCATTTT; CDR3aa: CASSPTGGREKPQHF
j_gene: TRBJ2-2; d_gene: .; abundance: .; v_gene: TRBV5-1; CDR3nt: TGCGCCAGCAGCCCCGGACAGACCGCGAACACCGGGGAGCTGTTTTTT; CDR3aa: CASSPGQTANTGELFF
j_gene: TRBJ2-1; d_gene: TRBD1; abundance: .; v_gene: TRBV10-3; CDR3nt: TGTGCCATCAGTCCCAGGGGACAGTCCCCTTACAATGAGCAGTTCTTC; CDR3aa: CAISPRGQSPYNEQFF
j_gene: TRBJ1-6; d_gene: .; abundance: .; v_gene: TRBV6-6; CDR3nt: TGTGCCAGCAGTTACGAAGATGGACCCCTCCACTTT; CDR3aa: CASSYEDGPLHF
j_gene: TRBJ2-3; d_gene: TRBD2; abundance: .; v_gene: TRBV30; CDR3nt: TGTGCCTCCGGGCGGGAGATCAATACATATACGCAGTATTTT; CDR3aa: CASGREINTYTQYF
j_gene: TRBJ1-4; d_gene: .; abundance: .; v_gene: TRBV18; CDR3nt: TGTGCCAGCTCACCACCGGCGCAGGGCCAGGGAAAACTGTTTTTT; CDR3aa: CASSPPAQGQGKLFF
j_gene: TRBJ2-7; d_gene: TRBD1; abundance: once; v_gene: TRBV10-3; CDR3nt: TGTGCCATCAACCCGGGACAGGGATTGCACGAGCAGTACTTC; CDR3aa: CAINPGQGLHEQYF
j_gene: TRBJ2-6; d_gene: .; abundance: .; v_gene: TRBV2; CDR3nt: TGTGCCAGCACCCCGACCCCTGGGGCCAACGTCCTGACTTTC; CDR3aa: CASTPTPGANVLTF
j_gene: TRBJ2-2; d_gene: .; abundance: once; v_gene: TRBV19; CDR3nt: TGTGCCAGTAGTATAGGGCAGGGGAACACCGGGGAGCTGTTTTTT; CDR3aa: CASSIGQGNTGELFF
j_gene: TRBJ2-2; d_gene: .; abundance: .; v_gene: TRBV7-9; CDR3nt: TGTGCCAGCAGCCCGGCGAGTACGAACACCGGGGAGCTGTTTTTT; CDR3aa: CASSPASTNTGELFF
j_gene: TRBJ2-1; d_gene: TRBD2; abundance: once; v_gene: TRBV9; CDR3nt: TGTGCCAGCAGCACCCACGAGCTAGCGGGAGGGCCGGATGAGCAGTTCTTC; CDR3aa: CASSTHELAGGPDEQFF
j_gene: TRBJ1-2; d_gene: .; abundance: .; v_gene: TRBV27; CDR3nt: TGTGCCAGCAGTTGGGGGCGGGGCTATGGCTACACCTTC; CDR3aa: CASSWGRGYGYTF
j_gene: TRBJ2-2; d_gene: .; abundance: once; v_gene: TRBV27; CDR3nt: TGTGCCAGCAGTCCTTCCGGGACAGGGCTTTTAGGTAGCGGGAGGACGAACACCGGGGAGCTGTTTTTT; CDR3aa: CASSPSGTGLLGSGRTNTGELFF
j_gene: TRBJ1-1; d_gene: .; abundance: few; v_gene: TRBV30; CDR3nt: TGTGCCTGCAGAGGGGGGAGAACTGAAGCTTTCTTT; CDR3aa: CACRGGRTEAFF
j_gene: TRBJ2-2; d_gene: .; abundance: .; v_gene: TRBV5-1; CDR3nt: TGCGCCAGCAGCTCCGGGGCCACGGGCGGGGAGCTGTTTTTT; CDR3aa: CASSSGATGGELFF
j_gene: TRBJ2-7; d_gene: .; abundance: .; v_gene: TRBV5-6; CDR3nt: TGTGCCAGCAGCCGGTATGAGACGGTGACCTACGAGCAGTACTTC; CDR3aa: CASSRYETVTYEQYF
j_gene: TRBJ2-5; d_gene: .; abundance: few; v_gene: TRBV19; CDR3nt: TGTGCCAGTAAGGAACCAGGGAGTAAGACCCAGTACTTC; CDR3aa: CASKEPGSKTQYF
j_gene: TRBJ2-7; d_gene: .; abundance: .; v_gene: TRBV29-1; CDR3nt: TGCAGCGCCTTAGTTAATTCCTACGAGCAGTACTTC; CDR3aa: CSALVNSYEQYF
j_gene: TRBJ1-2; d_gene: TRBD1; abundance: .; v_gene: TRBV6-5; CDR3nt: TGTGCCAGCAGTTACGAGAGACAGGGAGTAAAAGGCTACACCTTC; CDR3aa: CASSYERQGVKGYTF
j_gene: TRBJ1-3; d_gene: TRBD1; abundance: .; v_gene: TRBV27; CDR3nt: TGTGCCAGCAGTCCCCTCGAACAGGGGTTAGGAAACACCATATATTTT; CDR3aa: CASSPLEQGLGNTIYF
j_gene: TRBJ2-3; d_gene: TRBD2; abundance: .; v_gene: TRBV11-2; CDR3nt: TGTGCCAGCAGCTTAGGGGCGGGAGGGGTCACAGATACGCAGTATTTT; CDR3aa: CASSLGAGGVTDTQYF
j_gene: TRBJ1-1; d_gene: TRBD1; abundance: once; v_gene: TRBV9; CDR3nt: TGTGCCAGCAGCACAGGGGGCGTTCTGACTGAAGCTTTCTTT; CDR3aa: CASSTGGVLTEAFF
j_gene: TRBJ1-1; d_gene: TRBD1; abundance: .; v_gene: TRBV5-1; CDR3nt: TGCGCCAGCAGCTCCGGGACAGAGGAGACTGAAGCTTTCTTT; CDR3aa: CASSSGTEETEAFF
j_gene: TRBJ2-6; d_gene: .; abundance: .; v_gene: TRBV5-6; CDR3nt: TGTGCCAGCAGCTTGGCCTTAGAAAGCTCTGGGGCCAACGTCCTGACTTTC; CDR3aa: CASSLALESSGANVLTF
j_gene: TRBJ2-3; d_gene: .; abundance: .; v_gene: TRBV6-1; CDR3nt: TGTGCCAGCAGTGAAATGGAACAGATGGGTACGCAGTATTTT; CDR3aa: CASSEMEQMGTQYF
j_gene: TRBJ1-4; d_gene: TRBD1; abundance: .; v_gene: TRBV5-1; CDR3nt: TGCGCCAGCACCTCGACAGGGGGAAATGAAAAACTGTTTTTT; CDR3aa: CASTSTGGNEKLFF
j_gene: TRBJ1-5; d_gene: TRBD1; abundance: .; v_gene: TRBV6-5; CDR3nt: TGTGCCAGCAGTTCACAGGGGGCTGATCAGCCCCAGCATTTT; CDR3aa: CASSSQGADQPQHF
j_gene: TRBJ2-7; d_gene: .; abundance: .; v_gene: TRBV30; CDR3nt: TGTGCCTGGAGGGACGGCTCCTACGAGCAGTACTTC; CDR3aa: CAWRDGSYEQYF
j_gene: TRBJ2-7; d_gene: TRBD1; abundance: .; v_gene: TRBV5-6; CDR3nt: TGTGCCAGCAGCTTTTCAGGGGGCGTGGGGTACTTC; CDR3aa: CASSFSGGVGYF
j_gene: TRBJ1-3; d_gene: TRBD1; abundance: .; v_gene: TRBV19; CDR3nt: TGTGCCAGTAGTATAGGAGGGACAGGCCTCTCTGGAAACACCATATATTTT; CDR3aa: CASSIGGTGLSGNTIYF
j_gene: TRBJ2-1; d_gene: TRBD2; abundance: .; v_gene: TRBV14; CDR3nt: TGTGCCAGCAGCCCGGGACTAGCGGGAGTCGATGAGCAGTTCTTC; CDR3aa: CASSPGLAGVDEQFF
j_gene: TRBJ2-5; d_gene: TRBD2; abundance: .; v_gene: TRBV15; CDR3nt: TGTGCCACCAGCAGGGGACTAACCCAAGAGACCCAGTACTTC; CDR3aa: CATSRGLTQETQYF
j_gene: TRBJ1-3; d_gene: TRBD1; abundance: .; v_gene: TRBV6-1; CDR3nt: TGTGCCAGCCCGGGACAGGGTCTGAGGGGAAACACCATATATTTT; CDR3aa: CASPGQGLRGNTIYF
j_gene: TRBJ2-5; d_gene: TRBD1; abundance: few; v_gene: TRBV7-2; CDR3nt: TGTGCCGGCGCGGCGCAGGGACAGAGGCAAGAGACCCAGTACTTC; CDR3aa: CAGAAQGQRQETQYF
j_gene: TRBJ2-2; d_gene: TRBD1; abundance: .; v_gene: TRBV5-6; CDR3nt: TGTGCCAGCACCCGGACAGGGGGTAACACCGGGGAGCTGTTTTTT; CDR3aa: CASTRTGGNTGELFF
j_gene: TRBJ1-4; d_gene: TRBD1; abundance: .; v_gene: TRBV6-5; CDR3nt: TGTGCCAGCAGAAAGCCGGGACAGGTGGATGAAAAACTGTTTTTT; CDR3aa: CASRKPGQVDEKLFF
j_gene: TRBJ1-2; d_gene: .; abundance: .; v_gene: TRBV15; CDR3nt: TGTGCCACCAGCAGAGATCGAGGCAGGGGTTTGGGTGGCTACACCTTC; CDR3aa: CATSRDRGRGLGGYTF
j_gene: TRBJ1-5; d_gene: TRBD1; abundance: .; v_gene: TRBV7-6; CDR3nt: TGTGCCAGCAGCTTTCCGACAGGGCCAAGCAATCAGCCCCAGCATTTT; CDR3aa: CASSFPTGPSNQPQHF
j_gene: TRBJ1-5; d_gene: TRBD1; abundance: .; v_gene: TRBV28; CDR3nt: TGTGCCATTATGACAGGGCGTGGTGGGCCCCAGCATTTT; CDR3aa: CAIMTGRGGPQHF
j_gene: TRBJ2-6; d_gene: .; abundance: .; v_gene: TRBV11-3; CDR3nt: TGTGCCAGCAGCCCGGGTGGCTCTGGGGCCAACGTCCTGACTTTC; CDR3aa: CASSPGGSGANVLTF
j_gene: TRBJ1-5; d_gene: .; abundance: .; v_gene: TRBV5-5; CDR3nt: TGTGCCAGCAGCTTGGGCCCAGGGAGTAGCAATCAGCCCCAGCATTTT; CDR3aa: CASSLGPGSSNQPQHF
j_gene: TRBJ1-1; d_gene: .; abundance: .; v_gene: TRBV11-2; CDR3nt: TGTGCCAGCAGCTTACCGTCGTCCCCTGAAGCTTTCTTT; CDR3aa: CASSLPSSPEAFF